Below are 17 T cell receptor beta chains sequenced from a single sample in a study of blood T cell repertoires in COVID-19. Assay used: immunoSEQ multiplex PCR; TCRdb lists only in-frame clones, some missing. Here the sample spans more than 100,000 clones, about 89% being singletons. Sequencing was performed on peripheral blood. The receptors come from a man in his forties or fifties with active or convalescent COVID-19.

The rearrangement uses TRBV9 and TRBJ1-3, with 8 bases aligning to TRBD1. The germline V gene encodes CDR1 SGDLS and CDR2 YYNGEE. Trimming removed 0 bases from V and 0 bases from J; junction bases left unmatched: 2. The CDR3 has 16 residues. The CDR3 DNA is TGTGCCAGCAGCGTAGCGGGACAGGACTCTGGAAACACCATATATTTT. It translates to CASSVAGQDSGNTIYF.

The chain joins TRBV2 to TRBJ1-2; D is unresolved. CDR1 is SNHLY and CDR2 is FYNNEI in the germline V gene. CDR3 length: 16 amino acids. The ends were cut back, 4 bases at V and 2 bases at J, with 17 bases in the middle. CDR3: CASSVSQYLRNYGYTF. CDR3 nucleotide sequence: TGTGCCAGCAGTGTTTCTCAGTATCTCCGAAACTATGGCTACACCTTC.

The chain recombines TRBV14 with TRBJ2-3; D gene uncertain. Looked up from germline, CDR1 is SGHDN and CDR2 is FVKESK. The CDR3 length is 13 residues. The germline V and J ends were trimmed by 0 bases and 8 bases, with 9 bases remaining between them. Here the CDR3 reads CASSQELTSTQYF. The CDR3 DNA reads TGTGCCAGCAGCCAAGAACTAACCAGTACGCAGTATTTT.

The chain has TRBV12-5 and TRBJ1-2; the D is unclear. The CDR3 is 14 residues long. V gave up 7 bases and J gave up 0 bases, with 12 bases separating them. CDR1 is LGHNT, CDR2 FRNRAP, per germline. The CDR3 region is CASALRLANYGYTF. CDR3 sequence (DNA): TGTGCTAGTGCCCTCCGATTAGCTAACTATGGCTACACCTTC.

The CDR3 loop reads CAGGGTVFWEQYF. In DNA form, the CDR3 reads TGTGCCGGCGGGGGGACCGTTTTTTGGGAGCAGTACTTC. V usage is TRBV12-3 or TRBV12-4 and J usage is TRBJ2-7; TRBD2 aligns across 8 bases. The CDR3 consists of 13 residues. The trim removed 11 bases at V and 7 bases at J, leaving 13 bases unmatched.

The table lists this clone with a count of one. The chain is built from TRBV30 and TRBJ2-1; D not resolved. Germline V gene lookup returns CDR1 GTSNPN and CDR2 SVGIG (reference sequence). V was trimmed by 4 bases and J by 3 bases, leaving 10 bases between them. The CDR3 has 13 residues. The CDR3 protein is CAWNRDIYNEQFF. In DNA form, the CDR3 reads TGTGCCTGGAATCGAGACATCTACAATGAGCAGTTCTTC.

V usage is TRBV23-1 and J usage is TRBJ1-5; 7 nucleotides match TRBD1. TRBV23-1 is identified as an open reading frame with a role that is uncertain. The CDR3 length is 15 residues. Trimming took 0 bases from V and 4 from J; bases not matched to a gene: 3. In DNA, the CDR3 is TGCGCCAGCAGTCAATCAGGGGGCGAAAATCAGCCCCAGCATTTT. Translating it yields CASSQSGGENQPQHF.

The chain combines TRBV3-1 (or the pseudogene TRBV3-2) with TRBJ2-5, with a weak D call TRBD1 (6 bases). The CDR3 length is 14 residues. Trimming cost V 6 bases and J 2 bases, with 13 bases left between them. Germline CDR1 is LGHDT and CDR2 is YNNKEL (reference sequence). The CDR3 loop reads CASRFGQLQETQYF. In nucleotides, the CDR3 is TGTGCCAGCAGGTTCGGACAGCTACAAGAGACCCAGTACTTC.

V usage is TRBV19 and J usage is TRBJ2-5; TRBD2 is a possible D gene (6 bases). The CDR3 length is 16 residues. V lost 1 base and J 1 base, leaving 13 bases between the germline ends. Germline loops: CDR1 LNHDA, CDR2 SQIVND (reference sequence). The CDR3 loop is CASSIGGEAFQETQYF. DNA of the CDR3: TGTGCCAGTAGTATAGGCGGGGAGGCCTTCCAAGAGACCCAGTACTTC.

CDR3 region: CASSPRQASGNTIYF. Here the CDR3 DNA reads TGTGCCAGCTCACCTAGACAGGCCTCTGGAAACACCATATATTTT. The genes are TRBV18 and TRBJ1-3; TRBD1 is a possible D gene (6 bases). The CDR3 is 15 residues long. The V gene lost 3 bases and the J gene lost 0 bases, with 9 bases spanning the gap. Germline V lookup: CDR1 KGHSH, CDR2 LQKENI.

A few counts support this clone. The chain uses TRBV6-1 and TRBJ2-7, with 7 bases aligning to TRBD2. J gave up 4 bases and V 3 bases, and 6 bases lay outside the gene matches. The germline V gene has CDR1 MNHNS and CDR2 SASEGT. This CDR3 spans 14 amino acids. CDR3 bases: TGTGCCAGCAGTGAGGGACTATTTGGTTACGAGCAGTACTTC. This translates into CASSEGLFGYEQYF.

The rearrangement joins TRBV5-1 to TRBJ2-2; a weak D match, TRBD2 (6 bases). The CDR3 runs to 19 residues. V lost 2 bases and J lost 3, with 23 bases in between. Germline CDR1 and CDR2: SGHRS and YFSETQ. CDR3 DNA: TGCGCCAGCAGCTTTCTCTCCACGAGGAGGGGAATCCACACCGGGGAGCTGTTTTTT. Protein product: CASSFLSTRRGIHTGELFF. The entire variable domain, with the rest obtained from reference TRBV5-1 and TRBJ2-2, is as follows: KAGVTQTPRYLIKTRGQQVTLSCSPISGHRSVSWYQQTPGQGLQFLFEYFSETQRNKGNFPGRFSGRQFSNSRSEMNVSTLELGDSALYLCASSFLSTRRGIHTGELFFGEGSRLTVL.

V gene TRBV5-1 combines with J gene TRBJ2-2, with a weak D call TRBD2 (5 bases). Germline CDR1 SGHRS, CDR2 YFSETQ. The CDR3 extends over 16 amino acids. The ends were cut back, 0 bases at V and 1 base at J, with 10 bases in the middle. For the CDR3, the DNA is TGCGCCAGCAGCTTGGGGGCAGGAGGGAACACCGGGGAGCTGTTTTTT. It yields the protein CASSLGAGGNTGELFF.

The V and J genes are TRBV10-2 and TRBJ2-7; D gene uncertain. Germline loops: CDR1 WSHSY, CDR2 SAAADI. This CDR3 has 12 amino acids. V was clipped by 1 base and J by 5 bases, with 6 bases between them. For the CDR3, the DNA is TGCGCCAGCAGTGAGTTAGCTGACGAGCAGTACTTC. Translation: CASSELADEQYF.

V usage is TRBV27 and J usage is TRBJ1-3; no reliable D call. V lost 2 bases and J 3 bases, leaving 8 bases between the germline ends. Per the germline V gene, CDR1 is MNHEY and CDR2 is SMNVEV (reference sequence). The CDR3 has 14 amino acids. The CDR3 region is CASSLTYSGNTIYF. The CDR3 bases are TGTGCCAGCAGTTTAACGTACAGTGGAAACACCATATATTTT.

V gene TRBV19 combines with J gene TRBJ1-1; D is ambiguous. Trimming stripped 1 base from V and 5 bases from J, with 17 bases between. Germline-derived CDR1 and CDR2 are LNHDA and SQIVND (reference sequence). The CDR3 is 16 amino acids. CDR3 in DNA: TGTGCCAGTAGTATAGGTCTAGGAGGAGGTCGGACTGAAGCTTTCTTT. It specifies CASSIGLGGGRTEAFF.

The chain combines TRBV6-2 or TRBV6-3 with TRBJ2-7, with 8 bases lining up with TRBD1. The V gene end was trimmed by 2 bases and the J gene end by 2 bases; junction bases not matched to a gene: 8. Germline V gene lookup returns CDR1 MNHEY and CDR2 SVGEGT. CDR3 length: 16 residues. This CDR3 is CASSYPRDRQTYEQYF. The CDR3 DNA reads TGTGCCAGCAGTTACCCGCGGGACAGGCAAACCTACGAGCAGTACTTC.